The 7 T cell receptor beta chains reported below all come from one sample, sequenced in a study of blood T cell repertoires in COVID-19 (dated by TCRdb to 2019 to 2021). The library was obtained by the immunoSEQ multiplex PCR assay. TCRdb carries this immuneACCESS record with in-frame sequences only. Its versions omit some clonotypes, under half of them owing to an unresolved V gene in the studies checked, with the rest unexplained. This sample has about 100,000 clones in its table, and 85% to 90% of those were observed once. The ten largest clones take up around 13% of the sample. The sample consisted of peripheral blood. The receptor set was obtained from a human donor in a cohort sampled during active COVID-19.

This chain uses TRBV5-1 with TRBJ2-2; D perhaps matches TRBD2 (5 bases). This CDR3 comprises 16 residues. V lost 1 base to trimming and J lost 4 bases, with 14 bases between them. The germline gives CDR1 SGHRS, CDR2 YFSETQ. The CDR3 reads CASSLPRVDITGELFF. CDR3 nucleotide sequence: TGCGCCAGCAGCTTGCCGAGGGTGGATATCACCGGGGAGCTGTTTTTT.

CDR3 sequence: CASSQTASEAFF. The CDR3 nucleotides read TGTGCCAGCTCACAAACAGCATCTGAAGCTTTCTTT. The chain joins TRBV18 to TRBJ1-1; the D is unclear. The CDR3 loop spans 12 amino acids. Germline loops: CDR1 KGHSH, CDR2 LQKENI. V lost 4 bases to trimming and J lost 6 bases, with 9 bases between them.

The J gene is TRBJ2-1, the V gene TRBV7-8; the match to TRBD2 covers 9 bases. The length of the CDR3 is 16 residues. The V gene's germline CDR1 is SGHVS and CDR2 FQNEAQ. With V trimmed by 6 bases and J by 1 base, 7 bases remained unmatched. CDR3 sequence reads: CASRAESGRSYNEQFF. The DNA for the CDR3 is TGTGCCAGCAGGGCCGAGAGCGGGAGGTCCTACAATGAGCAGTTCTTC.

The chain has TRBV19 and TRBJ2-2; 7 bases align to TRBD1. The CDR3 is 18 amino acids. V lost 5 bases and J lost 0; bases outside the gene matches: 12. The germline V gene has CDR1 LNHDA and CDR2 SQIVND (reference sequence). CDR3 coding DNA: TGTGCCAGTAGTGCCCTTACGAGGGGACAGCCGAACACCGGGGAGCTGTTTTTT. It yields the protein CASSALTRGQPNTGELFF.

The V and J genes are TRBV5-1 and TRBJ1-1; D might be TRBD1 (6 bases). In germline, CDR1 is SGHRS, CDR2 YFSETQ. V was clipped by 1 base and J by 6 bases, with 16 bases between them. This CDR3 spans 15 amino acids. As DNA, the CDR3 is TGCGCCAGCAGCTTGCGGACCTCCGAGGGGGCTGAAGCTTTCTTT. It codes for CASSLRTSEGAEAFF. The variable domain in full, with the rest retrieved from reference TRBV5-1 and TRBJ1-1, is KAGVTQTPRYLIKTRGQQVTLSCSPISGHRSVSWYQQTPGQGLQFLFEYFSETQRNKGNFPGRFSGRQFSNSRSEMNVSTLELGDSALYLCASSLRTSEGAEAFFGQGTRLTVV.

This chain connects TRBV5-4 to TRBJ1-2; 8 bases align to TRBD1. Germline loops: CDR1 SGHNT, CDR2 YYREEE (reference sequence). The CDR3 sequence is 15 residues long. V lost 0 bases, J lost 3 bases, and 4 bases stayed unmatched. The CDR3 sequence: CASSLAGQAYYGYTF. CDR3 bases: TGTGCCAGCAGCTTGGCGGGACAGGCTTACTATGGCTACACCTTC.

The genes are TRBV7-7 and TRBJ2-5; 10 bases map to TRBD2. Germline values: CDR1 SSHAT, CDR2 FNYEAQ (reference sequence). J was trimmed by 5 bases and V by 3 bases; bases with no gene match: 6. The CDR3 loop spans 15 amino acids. The CDR3: CASSLGLATRETQYF. CDR3 DNA sequence: TGTGCCAGCAGCTTGGGACTAGCGACGCGGGAGACCCAGTACTTC.